What follows are 20 T cell receptor beta chains derived from one specimen sequenced in a study of beta chain features in type 1 diabetes. Of the isolated RNA, all was reverse transcribed, and so the sequenced material was expressed TCRB transcripts. Method: immunoSEQ multiplex PCR; TCRdb's copy keeps in-frame clones and lacks some. The sample has more than 150,000 clones, about an eighth seen once. Source material: central memory CD4+ T cells from blood. The receptor set was obtained from a woman between 18 and 29 years old in good health.

A few counts support this clone. The J gene is TRBJ2-2, the V gene TRBV7-9; TRBD1 might be the D (6 bases). V was clipped by 2 bases and J by 6 bases, with 13 bases between them. This CDR3 spans 15 amino acids. The germline CDR1 and CDR2 sequences are SEHNR and FQNEAQ (reference sequence). The CDR3 bases are TGTGCCAGCAGCTTAACGACAGGAGACCCCGGGGAGCTGTTTTTT. It translates to CASSLTTGDPGELFF.

This clone has just a few counts. In the same sample, other DNA sequences code for this CDR3. The rearrangement links TRBV6-6 to TRBJ2-7; D is uncertain. The CDR3 loop spans 14 amino acids. Trimming left V 4 bases short and J 2 bases short, with 12 bases between. Germline V CDR1 and CDR2: MNHNY, SVGAGI (reference sequence). The DNA for the CDR3 is TGTGCCAGCAGTTTCAGCGACGGAGCCTACGAGCAGTACTTC. Translation: CASSFSDGAYEQYF.

This clone showed up just a few times. The chain employs TRBV7-9 and TRBJ2-2; perhaps TRBD1 as D (6 bases). The CDR3 totals 12 residues. V dropped 8 bases and J dropped 6 bases, with 10 bases sitting between them. The germline V gene has CDR1 SEHNR and CDR2 FQNEAQ (reference sequence). The CDR3 region is CASSRGPGELFF. Here the CDR3 DNA reads TGTGCCAGCTCCAGGGGACCCGGGGAGCTGTTTTTT.

This clone was seen a handful of times. The same CDR3 arises from other DNA sequences in this sample as well. The gene calls are TRBV7-6 and TRBJ2-1, with TRBD2 matching 7 bases. Germline V gene sequence: CDR1 SGHVS, CDR2 FNYEAQ. J lost 6 bases, V lost 6 bases, and 8 bases had no gene match. There are 14 residues in the CDR3. In DNA, the CDR3 is TGTGCCAGCAGTCCCCAGCGGGGCTTCAATGAGCAGTTCTTC. It specifies CASSPQRGFNEQFF.

This clone was detected many times. The chain couples TRBV19 to TRBJ1-3; D not resolved. Germline V gene data show CDR1 as LNHDA and CDR2 as SQIVND (reference sequence). The length of the CDR3 is 14 residues. With 8 bases removed from V and 3 bases from J, the gap between germline ends came to 14 bases. The CDR3 here is CASGSRGNGNTIYF. As DNA, the CDR3 is TGTGCCAGTGGATCGAGAGGAAATGGAAACACCATATATTTT.

This clone was observed a handful of times. This chain links TRBV29-1 with TRBJ2-3; TRBD2 agrees at 15 bases. The V gene end was trimmed by 4 bases and the J gene end by 5 bases; junction bases not matched to a gene: 4. This CDR3 is 15 amino acids long. Germline CDR1 SQVTM, CDR2 ANQGSEA. The CDR3 is CSVGGLAGGRDTQYF. The CDR3 bases are TGCAGCGTTGGCGGACTAGCGGGAGGGCGAGATACGCAGTATTTT.

This clone was seen a few times. The chain employs TRBV2 and TRBJ2-7, with 9 positions matching TRBD2. Germline V gene lookup returns CDR1 SNHLY and CDR2 FYNNEI. The CDR3 consists of 14 residues. Trimming at V came to 3 bases and at J to 5 bases, leaving 5 bases not matched to a gene. The chain's CDR3 is CASSEASGNDEQYF. The CDR3 DNA reads TGTGCCAGCAGTGAGGCTAGCGGGAACGACGAGCAGTACTTC.

This clone rates as medium-sized. The V and J genes are TRBV2 and TRBJ1-5, with 7 bases that match TRBD1. Trimming took 3 bases from V and 5 from J; bases not matched to a gene: 1. The CDR3 has 13 residues. Germline V lookup: CDR1 SNHLY, CDR2 FYNNEI. CDR3 nucleotides: TGTGCCAGCAGTGAGAGGGGGCATCAGCCCCAGCATTTT. It translates to CASSERGHQPQHF. Looking up the rest from reference TRBV2 and TRBJ1-5 gives the full variable domain: EPEVTQTPSHQVTQMGQEVILRCVPISNHLYFYWYRQILGQKVEFLVSFYNNEISEKSEIFDDQFSVERPDGSNFTLKIRSTKLEDSAMYFCASSERGHQPQHFGDGTRLSIL.

The chain employs TRBV9 and TRBJ2-2; 14 bases fit TRBD2. Germline lookup yields CDR1 SGDLS and CDR2 YYNGEE. CDR3 length equals 16 residues. V trimming: 4 bases; J trimming: 6 bases; junction bases outside the gene matches: 5. The chain's CDR3 is CASSYGTSGSPGELFF. The CDR3 DNA sequence: TGTGCCAGCAGCTACGGGACTAGCGGGAGCCCCGGGGAGCTGTTTTTT.

This clone was seen a few times. The chain couples TRBV4-3 to TRBJ2-2, with D tentatively TRBD2 (6 bases). The length of the CDR3 is 16 residues. Deletions cut 0 bases from V and 0 bases from J, with 8 bases between. Per germline, CDR1 LGHNA and CDR2 YSLEER. CDR3 region: CASSQDPGANTGELFF. The CDR3 DNA is TGCGCCAGCAGCCAAGACCCGGGGGCGAACACCGGGGAGCTGTTTTTT.

The rearrangement links TRBV28 to TRBJ1-5; D remains ambiguous. This CDR3 comprises 14 residues. The germline V gene has CDR1 MDHEN and CDR2 SYDVKM. V was shortened by 6 bases and J by 2 bases, with 11 bases between the two germline ends. The CDR3 here is CASSYPGGNQPQHF. As DNA, the CDR3 is TGTGCCAGCAGCTACCCGGGTGGCAATCAGCCCCAGCATTTT.

This clone turned up a few times. The chain carries TRBV12-5 and TRBJ2-7, with 7 bases matching TRBD1. There are 16 residues in the CDR3. Per the germline V gene, CDR1 is LGHNT and CDR2 is FRNRAP. The trim removed 6 bases at V and 1 base at J, leaving 12 bases unmatched. The CDR3 spells CASGPIRDSCSYEQYF. In DNA form, the CDR3 reads TGTGCTAGTGGACCTATTCGGGACAGCTGTTCCTACGAGCAGTACTTC. Supplemented by reference TRBV12-5 and TRBJ2-7, the full variable domain reads DARVTQTPRHKVTEMGQEVTMRCQPILGHNTVFWYRQTMMQGLELLAYFRNRAPLDDSGMPKDRFSAEMPDATLATLKIQPSEPRDSAVYFCASGPIRDSCSYEQYFGPGTRLTVT.

This clone was seen more than once but under ten times. The CDR3: CAWTPKDLAKNIQYF. The CDR3 DNA is TGTGCCTGGACCCCTAAGGACTTAGCCAAAAACATTCAGTACTTC. The gene calls are TRBV30 and TRBJ2-4, with D possibly matching TRBD2 (5 bases). Germline-derived CDR1 and CDR2 are GTSNPN and SVGIG (reference sequence). The CDR3 runs 15 residues. V was pared by 4 bases and J by 0 bases, with 13 bases between.

This clone has just a few counts. This rearrangement joins TRBV7-2 to TRBJ2-1; 11 nucleotides match TRBD2. This CDR3 is built from 15 residues. Per germline, CDR1 SGHTA and CDR2 FQGNSA. V gave up 5 bases and J gave up 5 bases; unmatched junction bases: 5. As DNA, the CDR3 is TGTGCCAGCAGCAAAGGGACTAGCGGTCACAATGAGCAGTTCTTC. Its protein product is CASSKGTSGHNEQFF. Looking up the rest from reference TRBV7-2 and TRBJ2-1 gives the full variable domain: GAGVSQSPSNKVTEKGKDVELRCDPISGHTALYWYRQSLGQGLEFLIYFQGNSAPDKSGLPSDRFSAERTGGSVSTLTIQRTQQEDSAVYLCASSKGTSGHNEQFFGPGTRLTVL.

The rearrangement links TRBV5-4 to TRBJ2-3; D might be TRBD1 (6 bases). The CDR3 loop spans 14 amino acids. V lost 7 bases, J lost 2 bases, and 14 bases lay in between. Germline V gives CDR1 SGHNT, CDR2 YYREEE (reference sequence). CDR3 sequence (DNA): TGTGCCAGCGGGCTCGAGGGACACACAGATACGCAGTATTTT. Translating gives CASGLEGHTDTQYF. Full variable domain (outside the CDR3, taken from reference TRBV5-4 and TRBJ2-3): ETGVTQSPTHLIKTRGQQVTLRCSSQSGHNTVSWYQQALGQGPQFIFQYYREEENGRGNFPPRFSGLQFPNYSSELNVNALELDDSALYLCASGLEGHTDTQYFGPGTRLTVL.

The CDR3 DNA sequence: TGTGCCTGGAGTTGGGTCGAGGGAGAGACCCAGTACTTC. Translation gives CAWSWVEGETQYF. This chain connects TRBV30 to TRBJ2-5; possibly TRBD2 for D (5 bases). The germline V gene has CDR1 GTSNPN and CDR2 SVGIG (reference sequence). The CDR3 contains 13 residues. V dropped 2 bases and J dropped 4 bases, with 11 bases sitting between them.

This clone appeared a few times. V gene TRBV25-1 combines with J gene TRBJ2-6; TRBD1 might be the D (5 bases). The CDR3 has 15 amino acids. V shed 2 bases and J shed 7 bases, with 12 bases lying between them. Germline loops: CDR1 MGHDK, CDR2 SYGVNS. This chain's CDR3 is CASSEGARGANVLTF. The CDR3 bases are TGTGCCAGCAGTGAAGGGGCTAGAGGAGCCAACGTCCTGACTTTC.

This clone was observed once. The chain recombines TRBV5-1 with TRBJ2-3; 8 bases align to TRBD1. Germline V gene lookup returns CDR1 SGHRS and CDR2 YFSETQ. This CDR3 has 17 residues. V gave up 4 bases and J gave up 6 bases; unmatched junction bases: 16. The CDR3, as DNA: TGCGCCAGCAGCCGCGGTGGGGTCGGGGACAGGCGGGATACGCAGTATTTT. This translates into CASSRGGVGDRRDTQYF.

This chain joins TRBV6-5 and TRBJ1-2; D possibly corresponds to TRBD1 (5 bases). V was pared by 5 bases and J by 4 bases, with 14 bases between. The germline gives CDR1 MNHEY, CDR2 SVGAGI. The CDR3 is made up of 14 amino acids. The CDR3 DNA sequence: TGTGCCAGCAGTGAAGTCGGGGGAAGCTATGGCTACACCTTC. As protein: CASSEVGGSYGYTF.

This clone was picked up a small number of times. The chain recombines TRBV11-2 with TRBJ2-1; 10 bases are a match to TRBD2. Germline CDR1 and CDR2: SGHAT and FQNNGV. Unmatched junction bases numbered 9, after V lost 1 base and J lost 9 bases. The CDR3 loop spans 16 amino acids. The CDR3 region is CASSLGLAGVSSEQFF. The CDR3, as DNA: TGTGCCAGCAGCTTAGGGCTAGCGGGAGTGAGTAGTGAGCAGTTCTTC.